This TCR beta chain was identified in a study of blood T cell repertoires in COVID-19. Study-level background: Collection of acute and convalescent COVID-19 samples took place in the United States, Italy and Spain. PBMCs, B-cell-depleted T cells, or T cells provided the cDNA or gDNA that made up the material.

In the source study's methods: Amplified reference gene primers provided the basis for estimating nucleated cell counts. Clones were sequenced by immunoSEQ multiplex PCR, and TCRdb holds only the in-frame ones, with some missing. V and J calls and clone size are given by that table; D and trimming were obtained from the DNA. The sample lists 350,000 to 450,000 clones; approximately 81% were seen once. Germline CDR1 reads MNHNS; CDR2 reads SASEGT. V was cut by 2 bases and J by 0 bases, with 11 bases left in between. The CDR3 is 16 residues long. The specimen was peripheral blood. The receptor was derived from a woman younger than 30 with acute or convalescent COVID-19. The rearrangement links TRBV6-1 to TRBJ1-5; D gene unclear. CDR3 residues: CASSEFGGNSNQPQHF. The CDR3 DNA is TGTGCCAGCAGTGAATTCGGAGGAAATAGCAATCAGCCCCAGCATTTT.